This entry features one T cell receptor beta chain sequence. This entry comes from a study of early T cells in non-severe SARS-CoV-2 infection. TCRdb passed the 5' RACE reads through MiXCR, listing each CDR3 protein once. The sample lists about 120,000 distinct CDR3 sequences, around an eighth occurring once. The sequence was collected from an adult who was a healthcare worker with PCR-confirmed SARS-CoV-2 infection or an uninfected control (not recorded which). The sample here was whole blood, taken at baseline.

This chain's CDR3 is CASSYLTGTVNTEAFF. The CDR3 DNA reads as TGTGCCAGCAGTTACTTGACCGGGACAGTAAACACTGAAGCTTTCTTT. The chain is built from TRBV6-5 and TRBJ1-1; 7 bases match TRBD1. Trimming removed 1 base from V and 2 bases from J; junction bases left unmatched: 7. The CDR3 runs 16 residues. In germline, CDR1 is MNHEY, CDR2 SVGAGI.